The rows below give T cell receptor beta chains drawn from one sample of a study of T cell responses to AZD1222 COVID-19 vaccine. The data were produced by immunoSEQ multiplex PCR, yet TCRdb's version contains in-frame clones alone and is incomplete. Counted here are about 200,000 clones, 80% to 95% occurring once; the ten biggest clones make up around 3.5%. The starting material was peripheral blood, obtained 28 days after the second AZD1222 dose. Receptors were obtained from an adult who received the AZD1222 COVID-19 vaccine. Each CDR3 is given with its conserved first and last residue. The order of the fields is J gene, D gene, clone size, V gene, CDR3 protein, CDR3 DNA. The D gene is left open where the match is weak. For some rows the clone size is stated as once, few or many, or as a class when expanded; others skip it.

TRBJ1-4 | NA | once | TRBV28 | CASMPLIPRRNEKLFF | TGTGCCAGCATGCCCCTCATCCCCCGCAGAAATGAAAAACTGTTTTTT
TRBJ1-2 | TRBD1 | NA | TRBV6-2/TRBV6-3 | CASSSGGVYGYTF | TGTGCCAGCAGTTCAGGGGGAGTTTATGGCTACACCTTC
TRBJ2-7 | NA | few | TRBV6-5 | CASRFSPLYEQYF | TGTGCCAGCAGATTCTCACCGCTCTACGAGCAGTACTTC
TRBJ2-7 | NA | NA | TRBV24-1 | CAMQDRVLSYEQYF | TGTGCCATGCAAGACAGAGTTCTCTCCTACGAGCAGTACTTC
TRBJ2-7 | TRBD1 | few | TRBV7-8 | CASSLAGTGTF | TGTGCCAGCAGCTTAGCCGGGACAGGGACATTC
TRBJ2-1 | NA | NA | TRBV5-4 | CASSLGAQATYNEQFF | TGTGCCAGCAGCTTGGGAGCGCAAGCCACCTACAATGAGCAGTTCTTC
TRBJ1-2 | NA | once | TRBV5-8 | CASSLRPAANYGYTF | TGTGCCAGCAGCCTCCGACCAGCTGCTAACTATGGCTACACCTTC
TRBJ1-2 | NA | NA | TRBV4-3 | CASSQDRGPYGYTF | TGCGCCAGCAGCCAAGACAGGGGTCCCTATGGCTACACCTTC
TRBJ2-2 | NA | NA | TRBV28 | CASSLRGGSNTGELFF | TGTGCCAGCTCCTTACGAGGGGGTTCGAACACCGGGGAGCTGTTTTTT
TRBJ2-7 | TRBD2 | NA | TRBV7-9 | CASSPRTSGRGEQYF | TGTGCCAGCAGCCCAAGGACTAGCGGGAGGGGCGAGCAGTACTTC
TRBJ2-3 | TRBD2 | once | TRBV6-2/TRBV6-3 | CASSYGAGVTDTQYF | TGTGCCAGCAGTTATGGAGCGGGAGTCACAGATACGCAGTATTTT
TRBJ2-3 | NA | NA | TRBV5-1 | CASSLGGDTDTQYF | TGCGCCAGCAGCTTGGGAGGGGATACAGATACGCAGTATTTT
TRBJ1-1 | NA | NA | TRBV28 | CASSFSTEAFF | TGTGCCAGCAGTTTTTCGACTGAAGCTTTCTTT
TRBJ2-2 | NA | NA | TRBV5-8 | CASSLLLGSSDTGELFF | TGTGCCAGCAGCTTGCTTCTGGGCAGTAGTGACACCGGGGAGCTGTTTTTT
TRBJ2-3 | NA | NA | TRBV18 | CASSPQADLTDTQYF | TGTGCCAGCTCACCACAGGCGGACCTCACAGATACGCAGTATTTT
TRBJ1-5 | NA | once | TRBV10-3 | CAISAEWGGPQHF | TGTGCCATCAGCGCTGAGTGGGGCGGCCCCCAGCATTTT
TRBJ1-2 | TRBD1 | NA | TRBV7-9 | CASSEPDRGGFYGYTF | TGTGCCAGCAGCGAACCGGACAGGGGGGGCTTCTATGGCTACACCTTC
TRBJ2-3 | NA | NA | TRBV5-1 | CASSLEDRGATDTQYF | TGCGCCAGCAGCTTGGAGGACCGAGGAGCCACAGATACGCAGTATTTT
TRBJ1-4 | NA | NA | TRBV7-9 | CASSFGAREKLFF | TGTGCCAGCAGCTTTGGGGCACGTGAAAAACTGTTTTTT
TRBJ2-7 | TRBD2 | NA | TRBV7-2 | CASSPGLAGGYEQYF | TGTGCCAGCAGCCCTGGACTAGCGGGAGGGTACGAGCAGTACTTC
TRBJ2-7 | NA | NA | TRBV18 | CASSPQQGGYHTYEQYF | TGTGCCAGCTCACCACAACAGGGTGGCTACCATACCTACGAGCAGTACTTC
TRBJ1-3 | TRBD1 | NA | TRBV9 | CASSVGPPNRGRGPGLRNTIYF | TGTGCCAGCAGCGTAGGTCCCCCGAACAGGGGGCGAGGTCCCGGTCTGCGGAACACCATATATTTT
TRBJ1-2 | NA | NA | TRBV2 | CASSQGQGNYGYTF | TGTGCCAGCAGCCAAGGACAAGGGAACTATGGCTACACCTTC
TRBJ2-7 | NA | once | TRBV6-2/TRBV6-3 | CASSFRRGLLEQYF | TGTGCCAGCAGTTTTCGCAGGGGTCTACTCGAGCAGTACTTC
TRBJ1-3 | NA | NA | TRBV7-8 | CASSPKDSLPSGNTIYF | TGTGCCAGCAGCCCAAAGGACAGCCTTCCTTCTGGAAACACCATATATTTT
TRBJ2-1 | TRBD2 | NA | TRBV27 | CASSFTSGSPEQFF | TGTGCCAGCAGTTTTACTAGCGGGAGCCCCGAGCAGTTCTTC
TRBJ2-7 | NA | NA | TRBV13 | CASSLGSEQYF | TGTGCCAGCAGCTTAGGGTCCGAGCAGTACTTC
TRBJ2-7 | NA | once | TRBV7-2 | CASSSLEGYEQYF | TGTGCCAGCAGCTCCCTGGAAGGTTACGAGCAGTACTTC
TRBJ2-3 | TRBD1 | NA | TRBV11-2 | CASSPRTGGTDTQYF | TGTGCCAGCAGTCCTCGGACAGGGGGCACAGATACGCAGTATTTT
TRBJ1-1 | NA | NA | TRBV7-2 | CASSLLGGMNTEAFF | TGTGCCAGCAGCTTACTCGGGGGGATGAACACTGAAGCTTTCTTT
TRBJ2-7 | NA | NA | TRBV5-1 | CASSFRWGAYEQYF | TGCGCCAGCAGCTTCAGGTGGGGGGCCTACGAGCAGTACTTC
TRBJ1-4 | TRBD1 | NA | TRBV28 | CASSLGTGLNEKLFF | TGTGCCAGCAGTTTGGGGACAGGGTTGAATGAAAAACTGTTTTTT
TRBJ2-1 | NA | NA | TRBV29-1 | CSVRRETSYNEQFF | TGCAGCGTTCGGAGGGAGACTTCCTACAATGAGCAGTTCTTC
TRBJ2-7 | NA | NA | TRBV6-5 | CASKDRAYEQYF | TGTGCCAGCAAAGACCGAGCCTACGAGCAGTACTTC
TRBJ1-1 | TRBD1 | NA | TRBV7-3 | CASSLRPTGEAFF | TGTGCCAGCAGCTTACGCCCGACAGGGGAAGCTTTCTTT
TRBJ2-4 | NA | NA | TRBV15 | CATSREGSGFAKNIQYF | TGTGCCACCAGCAGGGAGGGTTCTGGGTTTGCCAAAAACATTCAGTACTTC
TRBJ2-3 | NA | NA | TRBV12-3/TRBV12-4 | CASSTHSADTQYF | TGTGCCAGCAGTACCCATTCGGCAGATACGCAGTATTTT
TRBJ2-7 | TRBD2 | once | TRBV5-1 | CASAPSGIKIYEQYF | TGCGCCAGCGCCCCTAGCGGGATAAAGATCTACGAGCAGTACTTC
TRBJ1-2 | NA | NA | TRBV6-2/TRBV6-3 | CASSYGGLNYGYTF | TGTGCCAGCAGTTACGGGGGACTCAACTATGGCTACACCTTC
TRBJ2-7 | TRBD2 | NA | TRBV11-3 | CASSYGTSGSLGQYF | TGTGCCAGCAGCTACGGGACTAGCGGGAGTCTAGGGCAGTACTTC